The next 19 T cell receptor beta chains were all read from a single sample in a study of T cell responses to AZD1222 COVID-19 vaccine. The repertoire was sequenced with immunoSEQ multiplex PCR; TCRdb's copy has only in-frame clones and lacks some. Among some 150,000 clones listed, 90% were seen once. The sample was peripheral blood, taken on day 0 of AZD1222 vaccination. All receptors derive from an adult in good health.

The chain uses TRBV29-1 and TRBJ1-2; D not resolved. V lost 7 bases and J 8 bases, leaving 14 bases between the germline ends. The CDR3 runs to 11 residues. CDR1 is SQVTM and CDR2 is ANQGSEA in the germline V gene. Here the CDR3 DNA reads TGCAGCGCCCCCGGGCCTCCAGGCTACACCTTC. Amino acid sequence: CSAPGPPGYTF.

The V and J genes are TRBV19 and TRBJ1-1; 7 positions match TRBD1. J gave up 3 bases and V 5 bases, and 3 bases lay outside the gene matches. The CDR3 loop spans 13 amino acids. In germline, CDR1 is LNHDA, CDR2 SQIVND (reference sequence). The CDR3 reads CASSADRDTEAFF. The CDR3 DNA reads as TGTGCCAGTAGTGCCGACAGGGACACTGAAGCTTTCTTT.

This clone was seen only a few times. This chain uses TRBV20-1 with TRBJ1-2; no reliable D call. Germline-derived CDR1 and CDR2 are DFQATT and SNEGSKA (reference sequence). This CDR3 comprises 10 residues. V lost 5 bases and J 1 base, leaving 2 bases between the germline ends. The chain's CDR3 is CSAYNYGYTF. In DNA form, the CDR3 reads TGCAGTGCTTATAACTATGGCTACACCTTC.

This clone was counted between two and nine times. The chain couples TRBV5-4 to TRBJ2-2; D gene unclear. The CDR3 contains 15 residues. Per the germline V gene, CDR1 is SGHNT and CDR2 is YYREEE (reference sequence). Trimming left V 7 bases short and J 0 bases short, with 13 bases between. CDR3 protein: CASRERATNTGELFF. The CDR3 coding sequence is TGTGCCAGCCGCGAAAGAGCGACGAACACCGGGGAGCTGTTTTTT.

The CDR3 region has the DNA TGTGCCAGCAGCTTAAGTCCAGGGAGTTACAATGAGCAGTTCTTC. This encodes CASSLSPGSYNEQFF. The chain has TRBV7-3 and TRBJ2-1; D could derive from TRBD1 or TRBD2 (5 bases each). The CDR3 has 15 amino acids. Germline V gene sequence: CDR1 SGHTA, CDR2 FQGTGA. The V and J ends lost 1 base and 4 bases respectively, with 11 bases between them.

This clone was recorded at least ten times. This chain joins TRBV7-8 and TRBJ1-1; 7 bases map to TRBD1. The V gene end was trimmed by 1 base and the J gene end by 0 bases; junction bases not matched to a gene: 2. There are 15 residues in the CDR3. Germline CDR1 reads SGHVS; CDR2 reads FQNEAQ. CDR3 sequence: CASSLEDRLNTEAFF. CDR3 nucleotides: TGTGCCAGCAGCTTAGAGGACAGGCTGAACACTGAAGCTTTCTTT.

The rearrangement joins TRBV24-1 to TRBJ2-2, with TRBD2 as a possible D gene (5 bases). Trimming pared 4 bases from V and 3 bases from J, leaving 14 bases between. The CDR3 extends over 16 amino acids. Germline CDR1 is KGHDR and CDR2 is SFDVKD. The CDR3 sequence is CATSDHKRYDTGELFF. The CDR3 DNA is TGTGCCACCAGTGACCATAAGCGGTACGACACCGGGGAGCTGTTTTTT.

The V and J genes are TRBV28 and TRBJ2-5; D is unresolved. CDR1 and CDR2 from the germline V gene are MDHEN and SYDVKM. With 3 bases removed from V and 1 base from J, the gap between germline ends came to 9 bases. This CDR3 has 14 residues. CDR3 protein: CASSFGRLQETQYF. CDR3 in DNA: TGTGCCAGCAGTTTCGGCAGACTCCAAGAGACCCAGTACTTC.

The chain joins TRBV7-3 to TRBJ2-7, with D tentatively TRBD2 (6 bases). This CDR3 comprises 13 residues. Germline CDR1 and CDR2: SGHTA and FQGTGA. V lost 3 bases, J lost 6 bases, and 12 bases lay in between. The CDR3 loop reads CASSLGGLSEQYF. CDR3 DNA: TGTGCCAGCAGCTTGGGGGGATTGTCCGAGCAGTACTTC.

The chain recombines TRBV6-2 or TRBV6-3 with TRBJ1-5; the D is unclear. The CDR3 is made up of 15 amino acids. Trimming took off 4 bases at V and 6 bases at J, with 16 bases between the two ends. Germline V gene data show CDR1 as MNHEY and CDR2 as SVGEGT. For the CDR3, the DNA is TGTGCCAGCAGTTTCATACCGGAGTTGGGTCAGCCCCAGCATTTT. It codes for CASSFIPELGQPQHF.

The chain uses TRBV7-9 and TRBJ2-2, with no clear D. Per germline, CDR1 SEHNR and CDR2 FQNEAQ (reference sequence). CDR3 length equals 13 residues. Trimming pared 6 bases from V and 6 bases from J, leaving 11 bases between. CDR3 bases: TGTGCCAGCAGTCCCAATTGGTCCGGGGAGCTGTTTTTT. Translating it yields CASSPNWSGELFF.

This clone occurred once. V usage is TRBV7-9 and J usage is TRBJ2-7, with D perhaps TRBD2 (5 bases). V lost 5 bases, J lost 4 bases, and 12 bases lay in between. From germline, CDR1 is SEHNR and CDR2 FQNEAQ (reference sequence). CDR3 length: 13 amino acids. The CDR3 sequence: CASSPYTGYEQYF. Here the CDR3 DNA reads TGTGCCAGCAGCCCCTATACGGGGTACGAGCAGTACTTC.

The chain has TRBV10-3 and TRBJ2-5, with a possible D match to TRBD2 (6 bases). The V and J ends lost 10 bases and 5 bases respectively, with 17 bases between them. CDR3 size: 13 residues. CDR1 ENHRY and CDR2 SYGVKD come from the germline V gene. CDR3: CATTGTGVETQYF. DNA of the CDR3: TGTGCCACAACGGGGACGGGGGTCGAGACCCAGTACTTC.

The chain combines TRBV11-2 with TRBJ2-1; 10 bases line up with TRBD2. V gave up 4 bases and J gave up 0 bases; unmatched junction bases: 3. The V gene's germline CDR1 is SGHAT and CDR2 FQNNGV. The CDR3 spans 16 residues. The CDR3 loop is CASSSLAGSSYNEQFF. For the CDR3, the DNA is TGTGCCAGCAGCTCACTAGCGGGAAGCTCCTACAATGAGCAGTTCTTC.

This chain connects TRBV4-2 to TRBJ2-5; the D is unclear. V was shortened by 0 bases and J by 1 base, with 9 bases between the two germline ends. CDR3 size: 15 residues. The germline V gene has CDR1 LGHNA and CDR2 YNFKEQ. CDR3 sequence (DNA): TGTGCCAGCAGCCAAGATCTTGTGGTCCAAGAGACCCAGTACTTC. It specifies CASSQDLVVQETQYF.

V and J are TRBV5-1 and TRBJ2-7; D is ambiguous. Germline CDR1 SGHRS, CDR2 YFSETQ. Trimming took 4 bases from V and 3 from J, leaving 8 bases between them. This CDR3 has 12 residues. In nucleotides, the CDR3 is TGCGCCAGCAGCCAAGACAACTACGAGCAGTACTTC. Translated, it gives CASSQDNYEQYF.

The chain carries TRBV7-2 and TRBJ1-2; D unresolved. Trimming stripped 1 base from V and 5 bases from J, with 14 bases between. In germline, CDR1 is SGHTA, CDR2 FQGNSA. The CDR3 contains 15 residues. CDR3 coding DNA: TGTGCCAGCAGCTTAGAGGTGACAAACCCGTATGGCTACACCTTC. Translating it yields CASSLEVTNPYGYTF.

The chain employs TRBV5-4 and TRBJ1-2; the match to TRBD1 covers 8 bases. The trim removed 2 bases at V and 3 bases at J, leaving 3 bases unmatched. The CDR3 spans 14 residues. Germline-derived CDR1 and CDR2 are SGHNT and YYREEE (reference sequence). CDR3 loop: CASSLQGVYYGYTF. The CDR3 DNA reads TGTGCCAGCAGCTTACAGGGGGTATACTATGGCTACACCTTC.

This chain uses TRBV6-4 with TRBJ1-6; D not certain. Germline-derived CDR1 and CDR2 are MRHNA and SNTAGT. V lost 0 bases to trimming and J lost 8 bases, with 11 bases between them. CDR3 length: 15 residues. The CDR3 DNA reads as TGTGCCAGCAGTGACTCGTCCAGGCGTGATTCACCCCTCCACTTT. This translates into CASSDSSRRDSPLHF.